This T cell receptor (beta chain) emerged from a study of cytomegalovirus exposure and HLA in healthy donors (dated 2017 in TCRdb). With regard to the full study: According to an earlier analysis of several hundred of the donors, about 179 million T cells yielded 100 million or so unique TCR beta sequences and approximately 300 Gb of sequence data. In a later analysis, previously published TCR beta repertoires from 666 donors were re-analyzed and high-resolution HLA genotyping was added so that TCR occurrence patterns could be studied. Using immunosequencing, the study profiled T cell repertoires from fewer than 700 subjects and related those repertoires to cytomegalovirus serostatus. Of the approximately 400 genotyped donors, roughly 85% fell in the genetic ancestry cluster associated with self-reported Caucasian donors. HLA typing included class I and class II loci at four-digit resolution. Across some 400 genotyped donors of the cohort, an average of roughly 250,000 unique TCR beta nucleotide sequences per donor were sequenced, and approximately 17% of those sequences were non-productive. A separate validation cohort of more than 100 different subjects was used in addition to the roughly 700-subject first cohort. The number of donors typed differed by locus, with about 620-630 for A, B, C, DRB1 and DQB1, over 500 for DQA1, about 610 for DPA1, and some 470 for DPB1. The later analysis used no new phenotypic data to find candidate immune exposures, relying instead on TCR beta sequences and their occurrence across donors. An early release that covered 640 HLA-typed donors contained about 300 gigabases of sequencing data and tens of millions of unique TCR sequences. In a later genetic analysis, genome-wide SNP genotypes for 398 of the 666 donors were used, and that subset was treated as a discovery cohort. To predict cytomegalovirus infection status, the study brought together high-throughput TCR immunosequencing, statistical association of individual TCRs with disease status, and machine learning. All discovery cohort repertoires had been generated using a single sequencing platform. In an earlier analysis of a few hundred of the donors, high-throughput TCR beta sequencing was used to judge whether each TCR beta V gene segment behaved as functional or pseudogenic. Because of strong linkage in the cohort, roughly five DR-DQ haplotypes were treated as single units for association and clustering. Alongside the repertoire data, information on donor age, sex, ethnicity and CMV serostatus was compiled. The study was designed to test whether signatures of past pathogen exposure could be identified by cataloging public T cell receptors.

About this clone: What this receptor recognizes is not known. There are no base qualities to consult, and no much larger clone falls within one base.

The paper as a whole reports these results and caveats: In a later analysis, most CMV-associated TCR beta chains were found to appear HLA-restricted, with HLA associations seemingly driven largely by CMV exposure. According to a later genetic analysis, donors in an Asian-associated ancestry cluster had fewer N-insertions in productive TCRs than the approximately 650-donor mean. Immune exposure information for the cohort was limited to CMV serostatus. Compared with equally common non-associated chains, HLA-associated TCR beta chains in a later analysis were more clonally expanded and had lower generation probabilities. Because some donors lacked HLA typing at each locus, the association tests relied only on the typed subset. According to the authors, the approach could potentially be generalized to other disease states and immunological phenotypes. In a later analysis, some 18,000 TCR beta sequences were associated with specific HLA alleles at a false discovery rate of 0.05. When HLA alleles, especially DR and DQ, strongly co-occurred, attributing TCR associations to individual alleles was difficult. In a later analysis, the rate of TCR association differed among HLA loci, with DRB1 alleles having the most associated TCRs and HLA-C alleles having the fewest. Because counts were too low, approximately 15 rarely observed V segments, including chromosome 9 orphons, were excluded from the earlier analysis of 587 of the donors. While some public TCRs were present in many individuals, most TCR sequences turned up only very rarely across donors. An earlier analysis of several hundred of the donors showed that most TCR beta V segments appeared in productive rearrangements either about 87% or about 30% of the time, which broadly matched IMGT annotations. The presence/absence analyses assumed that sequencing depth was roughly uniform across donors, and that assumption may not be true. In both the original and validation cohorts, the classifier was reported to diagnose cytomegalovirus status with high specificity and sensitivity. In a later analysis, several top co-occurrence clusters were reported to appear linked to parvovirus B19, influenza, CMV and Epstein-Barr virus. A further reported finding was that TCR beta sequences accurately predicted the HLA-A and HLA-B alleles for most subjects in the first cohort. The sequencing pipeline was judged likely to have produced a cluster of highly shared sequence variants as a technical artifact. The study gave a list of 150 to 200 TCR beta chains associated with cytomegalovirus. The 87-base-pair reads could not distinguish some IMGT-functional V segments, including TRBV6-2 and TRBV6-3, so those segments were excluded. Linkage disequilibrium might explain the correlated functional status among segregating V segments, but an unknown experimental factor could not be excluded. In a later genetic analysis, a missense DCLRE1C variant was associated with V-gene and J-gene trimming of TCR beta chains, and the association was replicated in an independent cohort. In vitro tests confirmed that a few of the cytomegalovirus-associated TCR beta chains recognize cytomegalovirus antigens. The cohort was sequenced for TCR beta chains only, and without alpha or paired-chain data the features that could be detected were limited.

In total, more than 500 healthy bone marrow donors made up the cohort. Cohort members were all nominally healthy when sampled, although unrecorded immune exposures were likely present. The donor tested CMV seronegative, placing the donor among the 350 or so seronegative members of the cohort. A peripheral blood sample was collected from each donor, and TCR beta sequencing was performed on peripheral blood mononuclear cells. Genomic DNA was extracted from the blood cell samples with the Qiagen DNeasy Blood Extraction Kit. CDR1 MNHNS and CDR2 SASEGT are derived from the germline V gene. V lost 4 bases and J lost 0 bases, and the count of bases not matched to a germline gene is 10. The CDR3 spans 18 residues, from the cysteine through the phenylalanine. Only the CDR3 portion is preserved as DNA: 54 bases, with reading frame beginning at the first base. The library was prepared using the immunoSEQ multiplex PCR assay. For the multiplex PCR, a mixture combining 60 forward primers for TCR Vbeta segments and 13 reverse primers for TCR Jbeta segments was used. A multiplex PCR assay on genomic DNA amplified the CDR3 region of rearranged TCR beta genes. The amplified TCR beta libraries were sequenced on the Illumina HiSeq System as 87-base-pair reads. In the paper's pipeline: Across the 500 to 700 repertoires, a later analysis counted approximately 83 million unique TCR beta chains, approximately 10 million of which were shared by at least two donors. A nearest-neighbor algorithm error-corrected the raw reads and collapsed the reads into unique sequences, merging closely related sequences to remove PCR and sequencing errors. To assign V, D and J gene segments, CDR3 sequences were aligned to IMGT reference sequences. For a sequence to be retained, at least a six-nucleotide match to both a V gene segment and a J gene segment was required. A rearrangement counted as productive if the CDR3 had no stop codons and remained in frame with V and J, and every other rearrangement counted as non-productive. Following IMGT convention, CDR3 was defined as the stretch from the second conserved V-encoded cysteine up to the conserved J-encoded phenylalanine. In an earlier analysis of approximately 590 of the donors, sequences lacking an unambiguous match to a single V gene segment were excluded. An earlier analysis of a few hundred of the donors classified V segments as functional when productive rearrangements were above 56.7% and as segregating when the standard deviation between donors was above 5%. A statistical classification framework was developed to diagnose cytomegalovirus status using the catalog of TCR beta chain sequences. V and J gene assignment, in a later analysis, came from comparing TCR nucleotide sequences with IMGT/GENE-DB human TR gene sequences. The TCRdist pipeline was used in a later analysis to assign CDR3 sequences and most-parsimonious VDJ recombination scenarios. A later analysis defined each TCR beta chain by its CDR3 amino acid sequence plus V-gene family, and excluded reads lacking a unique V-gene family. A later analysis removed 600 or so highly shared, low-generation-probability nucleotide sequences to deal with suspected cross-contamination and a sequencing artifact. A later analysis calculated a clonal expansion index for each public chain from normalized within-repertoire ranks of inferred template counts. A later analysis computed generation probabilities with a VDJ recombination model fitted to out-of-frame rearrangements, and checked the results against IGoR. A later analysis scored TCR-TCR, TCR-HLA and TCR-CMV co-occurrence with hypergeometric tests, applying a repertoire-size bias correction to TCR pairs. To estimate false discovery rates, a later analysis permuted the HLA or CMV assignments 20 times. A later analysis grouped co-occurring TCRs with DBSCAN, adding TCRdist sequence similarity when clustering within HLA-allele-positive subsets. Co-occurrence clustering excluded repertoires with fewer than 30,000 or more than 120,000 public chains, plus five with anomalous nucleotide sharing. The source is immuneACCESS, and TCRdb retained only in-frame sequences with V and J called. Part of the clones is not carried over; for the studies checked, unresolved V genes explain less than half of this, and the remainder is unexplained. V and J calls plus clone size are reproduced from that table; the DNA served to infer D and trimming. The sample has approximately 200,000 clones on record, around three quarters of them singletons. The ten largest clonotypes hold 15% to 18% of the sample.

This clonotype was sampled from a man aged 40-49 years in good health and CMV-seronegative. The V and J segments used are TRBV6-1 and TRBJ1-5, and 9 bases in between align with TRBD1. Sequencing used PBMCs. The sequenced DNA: TGTGCCAGCAGTGCCCGAGGACAGGGGACGAATAGCAATCAGCCCCAGCATTTT. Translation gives CASSARGQGTNSNQPQHF.